This TCR beta chain emerged from a study of blood T cell repertoires in COVID-19. Across the whole study: Acute and convalescent COVID-19 samples came from the United States, Italy and Spain. PBMCs, B-cell-depleted T cells, or T cells provided the cDNA or gDNA that made up the material.

The V and J ends lost 6 bases and 9 bases, in that order; junction bases with no gene match: 12. Germline-derived CDR1 and CDR2 are LGHDT and YNNKEL (reference sequence). CDR3 size: 15 residues. Authors' processing steps: Amplified reference gene primers provided the basis for estimating nucleated cell counts. The data were produced by immunoSEQ multiplex PCR, yet TCRdb's version contains in-frame clones alone and is incomplete. V, J and clone size are taken as reported in that table, and D and trimming were inferred from the DNA itself. The data show approximately 85,000 clones, with 86% seen just once and about 20% held by the top ten.

The receptor was isolated from an elderly woman in a cohort sampled during active or convalescent COVID-19. The chain couples TRBV3-1 (or the pseudogene TRBV3-2) to TRBJ2-1; 9 bases line up with TRBD2. What was sequenced was peripheral blood. This CDR3 is CASSPSPALAGEQFF. As DNA, the CDR3 is TGTGCCAGCAGTCCTAGCCCTGCACTAGCGGGTGAGCAGTTCTTC.